This is a list of T cell receptor beta chains from one sample in a study of glioma-infiltrating T cells. TCRdb passed the multiplex PCR reads through MiXCR, listing each CDR3 protein once. The table has roughly 120,000 distinct CDR3 sequences, roughly 25% seen once. The sequenced sample was glioma tissue, nonneoplastic brain tissue, or PBMCs (not recorded which). The origin of the receptors is a human donor with low-grade glioma or glioblastoma, undergoing nonglioma brain surgery, or in good health (not recorded which). Both conserved end residues are trimmed from each CDR3. Fields, in order: V gene, CDR3 protein.

TRBV7-2	ASSSDSLISSYEQY
TRBV7-3	ASSLNLAGGTDTQY
TRBV6-2/TRBV6-3	ASSYGGSGRTFQETQY
TRBV28	ASSLRTEKGNYGYT
TRBV4-3	ASSQGTERGRGLPRSYEQY
TRBV9	ASSVAPGGQGFYEQY
TRBV29-1	SVSSGDETQY
TRBV4-1	ASSQAATAYNQPQH
TRBV7-2	ASSPSNYEQY
TRBV6-6	ASSYSKRGGADTQY
TRBV15	ATSRDLSLAGVRNEQF
TRBV12-3/TRBV12-4	ASSSMGLEETQH
TRBV5-1	ASSLEPSGRTDTQY
TRBV27	ASSWAYYNEQF
TRBV10-2	ALPLGASGTYNEQF
TRBV6-6	ASSYSISPGTDTQY
TRBV11-2	AGSGQGGRSEQF
TRBV20-1	SARDLVEGAQEKLF
TRBV6-1	ASARPTLSYEQY
TRBV6-1	ASILDRGAYNEQF
TRBV7-2	ASSSTRSEQY
TRBV4-1	ASSQGQNSNQPQH
TRBV7-2	ASSQEGTSHNEQF
TRBV5-4	ASSLAGLAGKDTQC
TRBV5-5	ASSLDGAGANSPLH
TRBV27	ASSSSRVLYEQY
TRBV4-1	ASHTPGTSWSTDTQY
TRBV7-9	ASSRWTGSFPYEQY
TRBV6-2/TRBV6-3	ASSYSFDSRALRYGYT
TRBV28	ASRQIKRTDKQY
TRBV10-3	AIRIDSRRTDTQY
TRBV6-4	ASSETGPPDTQY
TRBV7-2	ASSPRAGVPDTQY
TRBV7-9	ASSFLTPTSGKDEQY
TRBV7-2	ASTPGQSFYTQY
TRBV6-1	ASRTTSGRWETQY
TRBV19	ASSTRDGPYEQY
TRBV7-8	ASTRGTSGRYEQY
TRBV3-1	ASSQGGRETQY
TRBV20-1	SARSVAGAEMGSETQY
TRBV19	ASSMKRGLQETQY
TRBV5-6	ASSVRPGRLNTEAF
TRBV29-1	SGGGQGSTDTQY
TRBV5-1	ASNRGYDTYEQY
TRBV7-2	ASSLVLGWEKLF
TRBV7-9	ASSLVGRGTADYEQF
TRBV29-1	SVGPTRGGEQY
TRBV28	ASSFMSGTGELF
TRBV20-1	SARDLAGGTQY
TRBV19	ASSDRRNEKLF
TRBV3-1	ASSQTGSSYEQY